A selection of T cell receptor beta chains follows, all from one sample in a study of shared clonotypes between healthy human individuals. Clones were sequenced by immunoSEQ multiplex PCR, and TCRdb holds only the in-frame ones, with some missing. The data contain roughly 700,000 clones, 74% of them singletons. The specimen was memory CD4+ T cells sorted from blood. The receptors come from a woman in her thirties in good health. Both conserved end residues are part of each CDR3. The order of the fields is V gene, J gene, CDR3 protein.

V gene: TRBV11-1
J gene: TRBJ2-1
CDR3 protein: CASSLEGPGWGEQFF

V gene: TRBV5-5
J gene: TRBJ2-5
CDR3 protein: CASSYLAARYQETQYF

V gene: TRBV5-1
J gene: TRBJ2-5
CDR3 protein: CASSPMSVAGGLQETQYF

V gene: TRBV7-9
J gene: TRBJ1-3
CDR3 protein: CASEEAVSGNTIYF

V gene: TRBV7-8
J gene: TRBJ2-2
CDR3 protein: CASSRGTLALTGELFF

V gene: TRBV14
J gene: TRBJ2-4
CDR3 protein: CASSHGTAGGIQYF

V gene: TRBV19
J gene: TRBJ2-4
CDR3 protein: CASSPDSFDIQYF

V gene: TRBV5-4
J gene: TRBJ2-3
CDR3 protein: CASSFSGPTDTQYF

V gene: TRBV11-2
J gene: TRBJ2-2
CDR3 protein: CASSPSSDRNTGELFF

V gene: TRBV6-5
J gene: TRBJ1-1
CDR3 protein: CASGQGWNTEAFF

V gene: TRBV11-3
J gene: TRBJ1-4
CDR3 protein: CASSLLVGRTF

V gene: TRBV19
J gene: TRBJ2-7
CDR3 protein: CASGLAGYEQYF

V gene: TRBV2
J gene: TRBJ2-4
CDR3 protein: CASSGRTSVNIQYF

V gene: TRBV25-1
J gene: TRBJ1-3
CDR3 protein: CASSAPGQPGNTIYF

V gene: TRBV5-1
J gene: TRBJ2-5
CDR3 protein: CASSVGRETQYF

V gene: TRBV30
J gene: TRBJ2-3
CDR3 protein: CAWRKGTDTQYF

V gene: TRBV10-1
J gene: TRBJ2-2
CDR3 protein: CASRDSGTGNTGELFF

V gene: TRBV5-6
J gene: TRBJ1-5
CDR3 protein: CASSLSGVSRNQPQHF

V gene: TRBV21-1
J gene: TRBJ1-4
CDR3 protein: CASSLGGANEKLFF

V gene: TRBV27
J gene: TRBJ2-7
CDR3 protein: CASSGLALLGGEQYF

V gene: TRBV5-1
J gene: TRBJ2-7
CDR3 protein: CASSRGQEQYF

V gene: TRBV28
J gene: TRBJ1-1
CDR3 protein: CASSPGGAGNTEAFF

V gene: TRBV29-1
J gene: TRBJ2-5
CDR3 protein: CSVDTGGGQETQYF

V gene: TRBV5-6
J gene: TRBJ2-5
CDR3 protein: CASSTRIQETQYF

V gene: TRBV10-1
J gene: TRBJ2-2
CDR3 protein: CASSDSGGISGELFF

V gene: TRBV7-6
J gene: TRBJ2-3
CDR3 protein: CASSFSGGVTDTQYF

V gene: TRBV7-9
J gene: TRBJ1-5
CDR3 protein: CASSLAGRSQPQHF

V gene: TRBV19
J gene: TRBJ1-1
CDR3 protein: CASSSNRVGPEAFF

V gene: TRBV7-8
J gene: TRBJ2-2
CDR3 protein: CASSFSGGTSGTGELFF

V gene: TRBV7-9
J gene: TRBJ2-1
CDR3 protein: CASRSTLGEQFF

V gene: TRBV30
J gene: TRBJ1-2
CDR3 protein: CAWRARQGSGYTF

V gene: TRBV28
J gene: TRBJ1-5
CDR3 protein: CASSLAGRSNQPQHF

V gene: TRBV6-1
J gene: TRBJ2-5
CDR3 protein: CASSDWGVQETQYF

V gene: TRBV11-3
J gene: TRBJ2-1
CDR3 protein: CASSLGGREGPRNEQFF

V gene: TRBV10-3
J gene: TRBJ2-3
CDR3 protein: CAITAGTSTDTQYF

V gene: TRBV20-1
J gene: TRBJ1-3
CDR3 protein: CSAYSGNTIYF

V gene: TRBV19
J gene: TRBJ1-5
CDR3 protein: CASSRVTEYSNQPQHF

V gene: TRBV19
J gene: TRBJ2-2
CDR3 protein: CASSADRATGELFF

V gene: TRBV7-8
J gene: TRBJ2-5
CDR3 protein: CASSLGTSGGTQYF

V gene: TRBV7-3
J gene: TRBJ2-7
CDR3 protein: CASSLSSVNEQYF

V gene: TRBV4-2
J gene: TRBJ2-1
CDR3 protein: CASSRPSAGEQFF

V gene: TRBV30
J gene: TRBJ2-2
CDR3 protein: CAWSVNGLARPTGELFF

V gene: TRBV28
J gene: TRBJ1-4
CDR3 protein: CASRPTGEHWEKLFF

V gene: TRBV6-5
J gene: TRBJ1-2
CDR3 protein: CASSSPGLGGYTF

V gene: TRBV30
J gene: TRBJ2-2
CDR3 protein: CAWSVAGLSDTGELFF